This paragraph reports one T cell receptor (beta chain). Original methodology: Using reference gene primer amplification, nucleated cell counts were estimated. The method was immunoSEQ multiplex PCR; TCRdb's version includes in-frame clones alone and lacks a portion of them. That table supplies the V and J calls and clone size; D and trimming were determined from the DNA. This table holds just under 350,000 clones, around 91% found once. This record belongs to a study of blood T cell repertoires in COVID-19. Study background: Italy, Spain and the United States were the sources of the convalescent and acute COVID-19 samples.

The germline gives CDR1 MNHEY, CDR2 SVGAGI. The CDR3 loop spans 15 amino acids. Trimming took 6 bases from V and 6 from J; bases not matched to a gene: 11. Sequences were obtained from peripheral blood. The rearrangement links TRBV6-5 to TRBJ2-1; 7 bases are shared with TRBD1. This TCR derives from a woman aged 18-35 years who had recovered from COVID-19. The CDR3 here is CASSQGQSFLNEQFF. The CDR3 nucleotides are TGTGCCAGCAGCCAGGGACAGTCTTTCCTCAATGAGCAGTTCTTC.